This T cell receptor (beta chain) originates from a study of chemoradiotherapy in HPV16-positive cancers. The protocol was immunoSEQ multiplex PCR, while the TCRdb copy is restricted to in-frame clones and leaves out a portion. The data show fewer than 6,000 clones, 78% seen once. CDR1 and CDR2 from the germline V gene are LGHNA and YNFKEQ. This CDR3 region has 15 residues. V gave up 4 bases and J gave up 2 bases, with 12 bases separating them. The sequence came from a human donor with HPV-associated anogenital cancer. V is TRBV4-2 and J is TRBJ1-5; no definite D call. The sequencing here drew on tumor tissue, taken from a patient who underwent chemoradiotherapy. The CDR3 here is CASSPEGGRNQPQHF. DNA of the CDR3: TGTGCCAGCAGCCCCGAGGGAGGTCGCAATCAGCCCCAGCATTTT.